This TCR beta chain is from a study of T cells expressing NK-cell markers. Overall study results and limits: The study did not resolve the HCMV specificity of expanded NKG2C+ T cell clones. Of the CD8+ T cells in roughly 6 donors, 1.0-7.0% belonged to dominant NKG2C+ clonotypes.

The CDR3 totals 16 residues. CDR1 and CDR2 (germline): DFQATT, SNEGSKA (reference sequence). On this clonotype itself: Antigen: not known.

With the 5' RACE reads reprocessed, TCRdb shows one record per CDR3 protein and no DNA. This sample lists about 370,000 distinct CDR3 sequences; its ten largest clones have around 10%. This clonotype was sampled from a woman aged 45-65 years in good health. Sequencing was carried out using blood T cells: a sorted CD56 or NKG2C T cell subset, CD4+ or CD8+ T cells, or bulk PBMC T cells (not recorded which). This chain links TRBV20-1 with TRBJ2-3; the D gene TCRdb calls, TRBD1, cannot be checked with no DNA. This CDR3 reads CSASFDHQGAGDTQYF.